These T cell receptor beta chains were read from a single sample in a study of metastatic and nonmetastatic thyroid tumors. Using MiXCR, TCRdb re-called clones from the PCR reads. The sample lists 30,000 to 40,000 clones, about 21% occurring once. Sequencing was done on a sample of tumor tissue. The origin of the receptors is a male donor with papillary thyroid cancer or a benign thyroid nodule (not recorded which). Some clones in this sample may be carry-over from other donors' samples. Each CDR3 is given with its conserved first and last residue. The order of the fields is clone size, V gene, CDR3 protein. Only part of the rows carry a size: once, few, many, or a class if the clone is expanded.

abundance: .
v_gene: TRBV19
CDR3aa: CASSTFGGMNTEAFF

abundance: few
v_gene: TRBV6-1
CDR3aa: CASIQRRFRPNTEELFF

abundance: many
v_gene: TRBV18
CDR3aa: CASSPLENTGELFF

abundance: .
v_gene: TRBV6-2/TRBV6-3
CDR3aa: CASSRTSLRGASYEQYF

abundance: .
v_gene: TRBV5-1
CDR3aa: CASRLLAADQETQYF

abundance: many
v_gene: TRBV7-9
CDR3aa: CASSLSRVRNTEAFF

abundance: many
v_gene: TRBV4-3
CDR3aa: CASSQIVSGGSNEQFF

abundance: .
v_gene: TRBV10-1
CDR3aa: CASGDRGNYGYTF

abundance: many
v_gene: TRBV4-1
CDR3aa: CASSQDPSLSVGELFF

abundance: .
v_gene: TRBV11-2
CDR3aa: CASSSISGRGYNEQFF

abundance: .
v_gene: TRBV11-2
CDR3aa: CASSSMGLGHEQYF

abundance: many
v_gene: TRBV19
CDR3aa: CASRRAATNEKLFF

abundance: many
v_gene: TRBV29-1
CDR3aa: CSVDQGQGGYNEQFF

abundance: few
v_gene: TRBV27
CDR3aa: CASSHGQSTDTQYF

abundance: many
v_gene: TRBV18
CDR3aa: CASSLLGRETEAFF

abundance: medium-sized
v_gene: TRBV19
CDR3aa: CASSMRTGSLEQYF

abundance: .
v_gene: TRBV14
CDR3aa: CASSFGTLYEQYF

abundance: many
v_gene: TRBV9
CDR3aa: CASSVGTSGRAETGELFF

abundance: .
v_gene: TRBV30
CDR3aa: CAFSTTSNQPQHF

abundance: .
v_gene: TRBV15
CDR3aa: CATSSVGLAGSLVTDTQYF

abundance: few
v_gene: TRBV11-2
CDR3aa: CASSLEGRLFAGKTEAFF

abundance: .
v_gene: TRBV5-4
CDR3aa: CASSRGHQNTEALF

abundance: many
v_gene: TRBV19
CDR3aa: CASSMARGRLSNQPQHF

abundance: .
v_gene: TRBV6-1
CDR3aa: CASSESRLNTEAFF

abundance: many
v_gene: TRBV27
CDR3aa: CASSLQGKLFF

abundance: .
v_gene: TRBV28
CDR3aa: CASSQQGHGYTF

abundance: few
v_gene: TRBV6-1
CDR3aa: CASSGQGVLIGNQPQHF

abundance: .
v_gene: TRBV4-2
CDR3aa: CASSQRAVPNTEAFF

abundance: .
v_gene: TRBV27
CDR3aa: CASTSGTEAFF

abundance: .
v_gene: TRBV30
CDR3aa: CAWCQRSGNTIYF

abundance: medium-sized
v_gene: TRBV6-1
CDR3aa: CASSLDREGEQYF

abundance: .
v_gene: TRBV20-1
CDR3aa: CSASRGTASVDNEQFF

abundance: few
v_gene: TRBV6-2/TRBV6-3
CDR3aa: CASSYRPGSNEQFF

abundance: few
v_gene: TRBV19
CDR3aa: CASSVGIGYTF

abundance: .
v_gene: TRBV5-6
CDR3aa: CASSTLAGDAEQYF

abundance: .
v_gene: TRBV5-4
CDR3aa: CASSSPGLAAKRRYEQYF

abundance: .
v_gene: TRBV12-3/TRBV12-4
CDR3aa: CASSRDRGTEAFF

abundance: many
v_gene: TRBV13
CDR3aa: CASSFTGGSGNTIYF

abundance: many
v_gene: TRBV6-1
CDR3aa: CASRPYTYEQYF

abundance: few
v_gene: TRBV10-1
CDR3aa: CASTPRGLNSPLHF

abundance: few
v_gene: TRBV11-2
CDR3aa: CASSSTKYGTTYEQYF

abundance: many
v_gene: TRBV28
CDR3aa: CASTTQKAGDINIQYF

abundance: many
v_gene: TRBV2
CDR3aa: CASSERGTNEKLFF

abundance: many
v_gene: TRBV7-2
CDR3aa: CASSLTGLAKNIQYF

abundance: .
v_gene: TRBV28
CDR3aa: CASSTPDRTCTF

abundance: many
v_gene: TRBV27
CDR3aa: CASSPAGRPYEQYF

abundance: many
v_gene: TRBV28
CDR3aa: CASSRLSSGANVLTF

abundance: .
v_gene: TRBV5-1
CDR3aa: CASSSGSRMASDTQYF

abundance: many
v_gene: TRBV6-1
CDR3aa: CASRDSLLSYTF

abundance: many
v_gene: TRBV6-2/TRBV6-3
CDR3aa: CASQGQRRGTDTQYF

abundance: many
v_gene: TRBV6-1
CDR3aa: CASSLSQEGYTF

abundance: .
v_gene: TRBV11-2
CDR3aa: CASIQGPGELFF

abundance: medium-sized
v_gene: TRBV19
CDR3aa: CASSTPGGGSGNTIYF

abundance: .
v_gene: TRBV3-1
CDR3aa: CASSLAGGETQYF

abundance: many
v_gene: TRBV20-1
CDR3aa: CSAGDPGQGLKTQYF